This TCR beta chain was recorded in a study of shared clonotypes between healthy human individuals. Clones were read by immunoSEQ multiplex PCR, and TCRdb kept only the in-frame ones, dropping some. The table shows around 120,000 clones, with around 71% occurring only once. This clone was picked up a small number of times. Trimming shortened V by 2 bases and J by 6 bases, and 13 bases separated the two germline ends. This CDR3 contains 14 residues. The germline gives CDR1 MRHNA, CDR2 SNTAGT. Sample: memory CD8+ T cells sorted from blood. Noted subset: CD45RO+ cells pooled with CCR7-negative TemRA cells. The receptor comes from a woman aged 25 to 45 in good health. This chain uses TRBV6-4 with TRBJ2-5, with a possible D match to TRBD1 (5 bases). The CDR3: CASSDPQAKQTQYF. DNA of the CDR3: TGTGCCAGCAGTGACCCACAGGCTAAACAGACCCAGTACTTC.